This note documents a single T cell receptor (beta chain) sequence. CCR7-negative CD45RA+ TemRA cells were combined with CD45RO+ cells to form CD8 memory. This sample was included in a study of shared clonotypes between healthy human individuals. For sorted subsets, approximately 0.2 ug DNA per replicate equaled tens of thousands of T cell genomes. Clones were read by immunoSEQ multiplex PCR, and TCRdb kept only the in-frame ones, dropping some. The sample holds over 75,000 clones; over 60% are singletons and the top ten take roughly 50%. The clonotype was recovered from a man aged 25-45 years in good health. The specimen sequenced was memory CD8+ T cells sorted from blood. Noted subset: CD45RO+ cells pooled with CCR7-negative TemRA cells.

This chain's CDR3 is CASSARGDLPNTEAFF. CDR3 DNA sequence: TGCGCCAGCAGCGCGAGGGGCGACCTCCCGAACACTGAAGCTTTCTTT. The chain joins TRBV4-1 to TRBJ1-1, with D possibly TRBD1 on 5 matching bases. In germline, CDR1 is MGHRA, CDR2 YSYEKL. With 5 bases removed from V and 1 base from J, the gap between germline ends came to 17 bases. The CDR3 is 16 amino acids.